This TCR beta chain was sequenced during a study of shared clonotypes between healthy human individuals. Study observations and caveats: Researchers sampled only blood; tissue repertoires likely differ.

CD45RO-negative cells were positively selected for CCR7, leaving out terminally differentiated effector memory CD45RA+ cells. Genomic DNA of every subset was divided equally among multiple immunoSEQ plates. The sorted-subset replicate PCRs were given roughly 200 ng DNA, which is approximately 30,000 T cell genomes. Some clones are missing from TCRdb's copy, which holds only in-frame ones; the method was immunoSEQ multiplex PCR. The sample shows hundreds of thousands of clones, approximately 96% of them seen only once. The V segment lost 7 bases and the J segment 6 bases; nucleotides outside the gene matches: 7. This CDR3 contains 12 residues. Germline V lookup: CDR1 SQVTM, CDR2 ANQGSEA. Comments on this clone: The antigen is undetermined.

The rearrangement joins TRBV29-1 to TRBJ1-2; 8 bases map to TRBD1. Sequenced input: naive CD8+ T cells sorted from blood. This receptor was obtained from a woman in her 30s in good health. The CDR3 region has the DNA TGCAGCGAGGACAGGGTGTATGATGGCTACACCTTC. It encodes CSEDRVYDGYTF.